The entry below describes one TCR beta chain. What it binds is unknown. The sort gate was single viable CD3+CD4+CD8-CD45RO+ cells for memory CD4+ T cells. The data were produced by immunoSEQ multiplex PCR, yet TCRdb's version contains in-frame clones alone and is incomplete. The sample includes about 25,000 clones, 70% to 80% of them seen just once. The ends lost 0 bases at V and 2 bases at J; junction bases unmatched: 4. Germline CDR1 is SGHDT and CDR2 is YYEEEE. The CDR3 spans 16 residues. This sample was taken from a study of memory CD4+ T cells and cytomegalovirus serostatus. Overall study findings and caveats: The CMV-associated TCR signature appears largely within the CD4+ memory repertoire.

The receptor's source is an adult in good health and CMV-seronegative. This chain joins TRBV5-6 and TRBJ1-3, with 8 bases matching TRBD1. The sequencing input was memory CD4+ T cells from blood. The CDR3 reads CASSLGTGRTGNTIYF. The CDR3 DNA follows: TGTGCCAGCAGCTTGGGGACAGGGCGGACTGGAAACACCATATATTTT.